Reported below is one T cell receptor beta chain. The data are from a study of T-cell memory formation after mild COVID-19. J gave up 5 bases and V 5 bases, and 8 bases lay outside the gene matches. The CDR3 extends over 16 amino acids. The V gene's germline CDR1 is SGHNT and CDR2 YENEEA. TCRdb re-called the 5' RACE reads through MiXCR, storing one row per CDR3 protein. Among about 560,000 distinct CDR3 sequences, less than 25% were seen once, and the ten largest hold approximately 8.4%. This sequence joins TRBV11-3 and TRBJ2-2, with TRBD2 matching over 10 bases. Specimen: PBMCs or a T cell subset sorted from them (not recorded which). The TCR originated in an adult woman who had mild COVID-19 (a few samples of this study predate the infection). Cell type and time point are not known. DNA of the CDR3: TGTGCCAGCAGCCTACCTAGCGGGAGCTGGACCGGGGAGCTGTTTTTT. It specifies CASSLPSGSWTGELFF. Combining the CDR3 with reference TRBV11-3 and TRBJ2-2 gives the whole variable domain EAGVVQSPRYKIIEKKQPVAFWCNPISGHNTLYWYLQNLGQGPELLIRYENEEAVDDSQLPKDRFSAERLKGVDSTLKIQPAELGDSAVYLCASSLPSGSWTGELFFGEGSRLTVL.